A selection of T cell receptor beta chains follows, all from one sample in a study of OX40 agonist ivuxolimab in advanced cancers. TCRdb's table, derived via immunoSEQ multiplex PCR, lists solely in-frame clones and lacks some. The table records approximately 11,000 clones, 77% of them present only once. This specimen consisted of CD4+ or CD8+ T cells sorted from blood, obtained in a trial of the OX40 agonist ivuxolimab. Receptor source: an adult with an advanced solid tumor such as melanoma, head and neck, liver or kidney cancer. Each CDR3 is given with its conserved first and last residue. The order of the fields is D gene, clone size, J gene, V gene, CDR3 length, CDR3 DNA, CDR3 protein. The D gene is left open where the match is weak. Part of the rows lack a size; the others show once, few, many or a class for expanded clones.

D: .; size: once; J: TRBJ1-2; V: TRBV30; length: 16; DNA: TGTGCCTGGAGTGTCGGTATCAGGGGCCGCGGGGGGGACTACACCTTC; CDR3: CAWSVGIRGRGGDYTF
D: .; size: .; J: TRBJ2-5; V: TRBV9; length: 15; DNA: TGTGCCAGCAGCGTATTTGACTTAGAACGAGAGACCCAGTACTTC; CDR3: CASSVFDLERETQYF
D: .; size: .; J: TRBJ2-7; V: TRBV7-3; length: 14; DNA: TGTGCCAGCAGCTTAGCTGTTTGGACCGACGAGCAGTACTTC; CDR3: CASSLAVWTDEQYF
D: TRBD1; size: .; J: TRBJ2-1; V: TRBV23-1; length: 18; DNA: TGCGCCAGCAGTCAATCGGCGTTAGGACAGGCAATCATAAATGAGCAGTTCTTC; CDR3: CASSQSALGQAIINEQFF
D: .; size: .; J: TRBJ1-1; V: TRBV27; length: 12; DNA: TGTGCCAGCAGTTTTGGGGGTGCTGAAGCTTTCTTT; CDR3: CASSFGGAEAFF
D: .; size: .; J: TRBJ1-1; V: TRBV6-5; length: 14; DNA: TGTGCCAGCAGTGAACGGGAGGAGTACACTGAAGCTTTCTTT; CDR3: CASSEREEYTEAFF
D: .; size: .; J: TRBJ2-1; V: TRBV27; length: 12; DNA: TGTGCCAGCAGTTTCCAAGGTAATGAGCAGTTCTTC; CDR3: CASSFQGNEQFF
D: .; size: .; J: TRBJ1-4; V: TRBV19; length: 13; DNA: TGTGCCAGTAGTATCCTCAAGCGAGAAAAACTGTTTTTT; CDR3: CASSILKREKLFF
D: TRBD2; size: .; J: TRBJ2-7; V: TRBV14; length: 18; DNA: TGTGCCAGCAGCCAAGATCACGGTGGGACTAGCGGCTCCTACGAGCAGTACTTC; CDR3: CASSQDHGGTSGSYEQYF
D: TRBD1; size: .; J: TRBJ1-1; V: TRBV9; length: 13; DNA: TGTGCCAGCAGCGTTTCAGGGGGCACTGAAGCTTTCTTT; CDR3: CASSVSGGTEAFF
D: .; size: .; J: TRBJ2-7; V: TRBV12-1; length: 17; DNA: TGTGCCAGCAGCTTTGACGGGTCATCAGGGGCCCCCTACGAGCAGTACTTC; CDR3: CASSFDGSSGAPYEQYF
D: .; size: .; J: TRBJ2-5; V: TRBV2; length: 16; DNA: TGTGCCAGCAGTGAACAGGGGTGGGGACACCAAGAGACCCAGTACTTC; CDR3: CASSEQGWGHQETQYF
D: .; size: .; J: TRBJ2-5; V: TRBV2; length: 12; DNA: TGTGCCAGCAGGGTCAACAGGGAACCCCAGTACTTC; CDR3: CASRVNREPQYF
D: TRBD1; size: few; J: TRBJ1-1; V: TRBV28; length: 17; DNA: TGTGCCAGCAGTACCCGGGACAGGGGGCCAGGGTGGACTGAAGCTTTCTTT; CDR3: CASSTRDRGPGWTEAFF
D: .; size: .; J: TRBJ2-3; V: TRBV9; length: 15; DNA: TGTGCCAGCAGCACCATGATAGAGGCCACAGATACGCAGTATTTT; CDR3: CASSTMIEATDTQYF
D: .; size: .; J: TRBJ1-2; V: TRBV2; length: 14; DNA: TGTGCCAGCAGGTCAACATACGTTAACTATGGCTACACCTTC; CDR3: CASRSTYVNYGYTF
D: .; size: once; J: TRBJ2-1; V: TRBV7-2; length: 14; DNA: TGTGCCAGCAGCCTGGGACCGGGGGACAATGAGCAGTTCTTC; CDR3: CASSLGPGDNEQFF
D: TRBD1; size: .; J: TRBJ2-1; V: TRBV29-1; length: 13; DNA: TGCAGCGCAAGGGACAGGGAACACAATGAGCAGTTCTTC; CDR3: CSARDREHNEQFF
D: .; size: .; J: TRBJ2-2; V: TRBV6-5; length: 15; DNA: TGTGCCAGCACCTCTTGGGGGAGTGAGACCGGGGAGCTGTTTTTT; CDR3: CASTSWGSETGELFF
D: TRBD1; size: .; J: TRBJ1-4; V: TRBV7-7; length: 16; DNA: TGTGCTAGCAGCTTAGGTCCGGGACAGCTGTCTGAAAAACTGTTTTTT; CDR3: CASSLGPGQLSEKLFF
D: TRBD2; size: medium-sized; J: TRBJ2-5; V: TRBV7-9; length: 14; DNA: TGTGCCAGCAGCCAAGCGGGGGGGCGTGAGACCCAGTACTTC; CDR3: CASSQAGGRETQYF
D: .; size: .; J: TRBJ1-2; V: TRBV5-1; length: 13; DNA: TGCGCCAGCAGCTTGGCAGAGGACTATGGCTACACCTTC; CDR3: CASSLAEDYGYTF
D: TRBD1; size: once; J: TRBJ1-2; V: TRBV20-1; length: 11; DNA: TGCAGTGCTACGGGGACAGGTGGCTACACCTTC; CDR3: CSATGTGGYTF
D: TRBD2; size: .; J: TRBJ2-7; V: TRBV4-2; length: 18; DNA: TGTGCCAGCAGCCAAGAAGTAGCGGGAGTAGGATTGGGGTACGAGCAGTACTTC; CDR3: CASSQEVAGVGLGYEQYF
D: .; size: .; J: TRBJ2-2; V: TRBV7-8; length: 16; DNA: TGTGCCAGCAGCTTTGGTGGTAGCGAAGACACCGGGGAGCTGTTTTTT; CDR3: CASSFGGSEDTGELFF
D: .; size: medium-sized; J: TRBJ2-7; V: TRBV5-5; length: 15; DNA: TGTGCCAGCAGCTTGGCCCCAGGGGAGACCTACGAGCAGTACTTC; CDR3: CASSLAPGETYEQYF
D: .; size: .; J: TRBJ1-3; V: TRBV6-6; length: 12; DNA: TGTGCCAGCAGCTTACGAGTGAACACCATATATTTT; CDR3: CASSLRVNTIYF
D: TRBD1; size: .; J: TRBJ1-5; V: TRBV6-5; length: 14; DNA: TGTGCCAGCAGCTCGGGACAGGGGGTTCAGCCCCAGCATTTT; CDR3: CASSSGQGVQPQHF
D: .; size: .; J: TRBJ1-1; V: TRBV10-1; length: 13; DNA: TGCGCCAGCAGTGGACCGGGGAACACTGAAGCTTTCTTT; CDR3: CASSGPGNTEAFF
D: TRBD1; size: .; J: TRBJ2-3; V: TRBV7-9; length: 17; DNA: TGTGCCAGCAGCTTAGGTCAGAGCGACAGGGATTGGGATACGCAGTATTTT; CDR3: CASSLGQSDRDWDTQYF
D: .; size: .; J: TRBJ2-7; V: TRBV6-6; length: 13; DNA: TGTGCCAGCAGCTCATCAGGGTCCTACGAGCAGTACTTC; CDR3: CASSSSGSYEQYF
D: TRBD2; size: medium-sized; J: TRBJ2-1; V: TRBV6-1; length: 15; DNA: TGTGCCAGCAGTGGAACTAGCGGGGGGGCCAGTGAGCAGTTCTTC; CDR3: CASSGTSGGASEQFF
D: .; size: few; J: TRBJ2-3; V: TRBV6-1; length: 15; DNA: TGTGCCAGCAGTGAACCGATGCGGGGACGGGATACGCAGTATTTT; CDR3: CASSEPMRGRDTQYF
D: .; size: .; J: TRBJ1-5; V: TRBV2; length: 13; DNA: TGTGCCAGCACCGGGGGACGCAATCAGCCCCAGCATTTT; CDR3: CASTGGRNQPQHF
D: .; size: .; J: TRBJ2-3; V: TRBV5-6; length: 14; DNA: TGTGCCAGCAGCTTGACAGCTAGCACAGATACGCAGTATTTT; CDR3: CASSLTASTDTQYF
D: .; size: once; J: TRBJ1-5; V: TRBV4-1; length: 15; DNA: TGCGCCAGCAGCCCCAGACAGGTCAGCAATCAGCCCCAGCATTTT; CDR3: CASSPRQVSNQPQHF
D: TRBD2; size: .; J: TRBJ2-7; V: TRBV5-1; length: 14; DNA: TGCGCCAGCAGCCGCGGACTAGCGGGGAACGAGCAGTACTTC; CDR3: CASSRGLAGNEQYF
D: TRBD2; size: .; J: TRBJ2-1; V: TRBV5-4; length: 17; DNA: TGTGCCAGCAGCTTAGGACTAGCGGTGAGCTCCTACAATGAGCAGTTCTTC; CDR3: CASSLGLAVSSYNEQFF
D: .; size: .; J: TRBJ1-2; V: TRBV6-1; length: 14; DNA: TGTGCCAGCAGGGACCGGGCCAGTACGAGGGGCTACACCTTC; CDR3: CASRDRASTRGYTF
D: .; size: .; J: TRBJ2-1; V: TRBV6-5; length: 13; DNA: TGTGCCAGCAGTTACTCGACTTATGATGAGCAGTTCTTC; CDR3: CASSYSTYDEQFF
D: .; size: medium-sized; J: TRBJ2-2; V: TRBV19; length: 17; DNA: TGTGCCAGTAGTTCAGAGGGGTTAATAATGAACACCGGGGAGCTGTTTTTT; CDR3: CASSSEGLIMNTGELFF
D: TRBD1; size: .; J: TRBJ2-1; V: TRBV5-4; length: 12; DNA: TGTGCCAGCAGATCCGGGACAGGACGAAAGTTCTTC; CDR3: CASRSGTGRKFF
D: .; size: .; J: TRBJ2-6; V: TRBV10-3; length: 17; DNA: TGTGCCATCAGTGATGGGGGTAACAGGTCACCCGGAGACGTCCTGACTTTC; CDR3: CAISDGGNRSPGDVLTF
D: TRBD1; size: once; J: TRBJ2-1; V: TRBV27; length: 15; DNA: TGTGCCAGCAGTGTGGACAGGGGGCTCAACAATGAGCAGTTCTTC; CDR3: CASSVDRGLNNEQFF
D: .; size: .; J: TRBJ2-7; V: TRBV21-1; length: 16; DNA: TGTGCCAGCAGCCATGAGAACGGGACCGTCTCCTACGAGCAGTACTTC; CDR3: CASSHENGTVSYEQYF
D: .; size: .; J: TRBJ2-1; V: TRBV4-1; length: 15; DNA: TGCGCCAGCAGCCAAGATCCAGGGGGAGGAAATGAGCAGTTCTTC; CDR3: CASSQDPGGGNEQFF
D: TRBD1; size: .; J: TRBJ2-7; V: TRBV6-1; length: 14; DNA: TGTGCCAGTCTGACAGGGGTGAGCTCCTACGAGCAGTACTTC; CDR3: CASLTGVSSYEQYF
D: TRBD2; size: once; J: TRBJ2-3; V: TRBV7-8; length: 15; DNA: TGTGCCAGCAGCAAACTAGCGGAACAGACAGATACGCAGTATTTT; CDR3: CASSKLAEQTDTQYF
D: .; size: .; J: TRBJ1-5; V: TRBV6-5; length: 13; DNA: TGTGCCAGCAGACAGCAGCCTGATCAGCCCCAGCATTTT; CDR3: CASRQQPDQPQHF
D: TRBD2; size: .; J: TRBJ2-5; V: TRBV5-1; length: 17; DNA: TGCGCCAGCAGAGGGACTAGCGGGAACTCGTACCAAGAGACCCAGTACTTC; CDR3: CASRGTSGNSYQETQYF
D: .; size: .; J: TRBJ2-5; V: TRBV11-1; length: 15; DNA: TGTGCCAGCACCCATCCCGGGACCGACCAAGAGACCCAGTACTTC; CDR3: CASTHPGTDQETQYF
D: .; size: .; J: TRBJ2-3; V: TRBV6-5; length: 15; DNA: TGTGCCAGCAGTTCCCGACTAGACGGCGCAGATACGCAGTATTTT; CDR3: CASSSRLDGADTQYF
D: TRBD2; size: .; J: TRBJ2-5; V: TRBV10-3; length: 18; DNA: TGTGCCATCAGTGAGTCGAGGGCTAGCGGGGGGAACCAAGAGACCCAGTACTTC; CDR3: CAISESRASGGNQETQYF
D: TRBD1; size: few; J: TRBJ1-4; V: TRBV16; length: 14; DNA: TGTGCCAGCAGCCAACAGGGGGCAAGAGAAAAACTGTTTTTT; CDR3: CASSQQGAREKLFF
D: .; size: once; J: TRBJ2-7; V: TRBV6-1; length: 17; DNA: TGTGCCAGCAGTGAGCCGTCTCCCCCCTTCAACCCCTACGAGCAGTACTTC; CDR3: CASSEPSPPFNPYEQYF